This TCR beta chain was obtained from a study of blood T cell repertoires in COVID-19. Study in general: Some COVID-19 samples were acute and others convalescent; all came from the United States, Italy and Spain. In each case, the material was cDNA or gDNA derived from T cells, B-cell-depleted T cells, or PBMCs.

Trimming cost V 4 bases and J 1 base; bases outside gene matches: 5. Germline lookup yields CDR1 MNHEY and CDR2 SMNVEV (reference sequence). The CDR3 totals 17 residues. As handled by the study authors: Using reference gene primer amplification, nucleated cell counts were estimated. The protocol was immunoSEQ multiplex PCR, while the TCRdb copy is restricted to in-frame clones and leaves out a portion. The V and J calls and clone size were taken over from that table, and D and trimming were inferred from the DNA. The profile shows about 90,000 clones, about 89% of them singletons. This receptor was obtained from a woman in her seventies with acute or convalescent COVID-19. The source material was peripheral blood. V and J are TRBV27 and TRBJ1-4; TRBD1 matches at 11 bases. CDR3 sequence reads: CASSSKDRGRTNEKLFF. CDR3 DNA: TGTGCCAGCAGTTCCAAGGACAGGGGGCGAACTAATGAAAAACTGTTTTTT. Together with reference TRBV27 and TRBJ1-4, the CDR3 gives the full variable domain: EAQVTQNPRYLITVTGKKLTVTCSQNMNHEYMSWYRQDPGLGLRQIYYSMNVEVTDKGDVPEGYKVSRKEKRNFPLILESPSPNQTSLYFCASSSKDRGRTNEKLFFGSGTQLSVL.